These 25 T cell receptor beta chains were all obtained from the same sample, sequenced in a study of T cells in Graves' hyperthyroidism and ophthalmopathy. It was RNA transcripts that yielded the amplified TCR beta CDR3 regions. During a first-round RT-PCR of the TCR CDR3, the HTBI primer set was used. MiXCR, run by TCRdb on the multiplex PCR reads, gives a single entry per CDR3 protein. Counted here are 300,000 to 350,000 distinct CDR3 sequences, approximately 15% occurring once; the ten biggest clones make up roughly 25%. The material sequenced was blood. The receptors originated from a woman younger than 45 with Graves' hyperthyroidism.

This clonotype was counted between two and nine times. The chain uses TRBV30 and TRBJ1-1, with TRBD1 identical over 8 bases. CDR3 length: 12 amino acids. Trimming removed 0 bases from V and 8 bases from J; junction bases left unmatched: 2. Germline V gives CDR1 GTSNPN, CDR2 SVGIG (reference sequence). The DNA for the CDR3 is TGTGCCTGGAGTGTACGGGACAGGGAAGCTTTCTTT. It specifies CAWSVRDREAFF.

V gene TRBV29-1 combines with J gene TRBJ2-5, with no clear D. This CDR3 is built from 10 residues. Germline CDR1 is SQVTM and CDR2 is ANQGSEA. V shed 4 bases and J shed 4 bases, with 4 bases lying between them. In DNA form, the CDR3 reads TGCAGCGTTGTAGCAGAGACCCAGTACTTC. Translating it yields CSVVAETQYF.

The sample holds many counts of this clonotype. V usage is TRBV5-1 and J usage is TRBJ2-7, with 7 bases lining up with TRBD2. V dropped 0 bases and J dropped 2; count of bases not matched to a gene: 8. Germline V gives CDR1 SGHRS, CDR2 YFSETQ. This CDR3 contains 16 residues. The CDR3 protein is CASSLAGRTGTYEQYF. In DNA form, the CDR3 reads TGCGCCAGCAGCTTGGCCGGGAGGACTGGGACCTACGAGCAGTACTTC.

This chain joins TRBV18 and TRBJ2-2; D ambiguous. V lost 1 base and J lost 4, with 4 bases in between. The CDR3 consists of 13 residues. Per germline, CDR1 KGHSH and CDR2 LQKENI. CDR3 in amino acids: CASSPQATGELFF. The CDR3 region has the DNA TGTGCCAGCTCACCACAAGCCACCGGGGAGCTGTTTTTT.

Of note for this clonotype: Just one base apart from a much larger clone, this may be a read error. The rearrangement links TRBV7-2 to TRBJ1-2; possible D gene TRBD1, 6 bases. Germline CDR1 SGHTA, CDR2 FQGNSA. The CDR3 is 18 residues long. The CDR3 DNA is TGTGCCAGCAGCTTAGCCTATAGATACAGGGCTCCGAACTATGGCCACACCTTC. Protein product: CASSLAYRYRAPNYGHTF.

The chain couples TRBV2 to TRBJ2-1, with D hard to call. This CDR3 comprises 13 residues. Germline lookup yields CDR1 SNHLY and CDR2 FYNNEI. Trimming shortened V by 4 bases and J by 9 bases, and 13 bases separated the two germline ends. CDR3 nucleotides: TGTGCCAGCAGTGCCGGGCCAAACGTTGAGCAGTTCTTC. It encodes CASSAGPNVEQFF.

As to this clonotype: Given a much more abundant clone one base away, this may be a read error. V usage is TRBV14 and J usage is TRBJ1-1; D possibly corresponds to TRBD1 (6 bases). The V gene's germline CDR1 is SGHDN and CDR2 FVKESK. CDR3 length: 12 residues. CDR3 DNA sequence: TGTGCCGGCAGCCAGGGGACGGTGAAAGCTTTCTTT. Translated: CAGSQGTVKAFF.

Many counts were recorded for this clonotype. The chain combines TRBV28 with TRBJ1-1; TRBD1 aligns across 8 bases. Germline V lookup: CDR1 MDHEN, CDR2 SYDVKM. V lost 4 bases to trimming and J lost 2 bases; unmatched junction nucleotides: 6. The length of the CDR3 is 15 residues. CDR3 bases: TGTGCCAGCAGTTCCCTAGGGACAGGTAACACTGAAGCTTTCTTT. Its protein is CASSSLGTGNTEAFF.

This clonotype has just a few counts. The V and J genes are TRBV3-1 and TRBJ1-4, with 7 bases lining up with TRBD1. Looked up from germline, CDR1 is LGHDT and CDR2 is YNNKEL (reference sequence). V lost 1 base and J lost 8; bases outside the gene matches: 4. This CDR3 comprises 14 residues. The CDR3 protein is CASSQGDRKEKLFF. Written as DNA, the CDR3 is TGTGCCAGCAGCCAAGGGGACAGAAAGGAAAAACTGTTTTTT.

This clonotype was counted ten times or more. The gene calls are TRBV20-1 and TRBJ2-1; D not resolved. This CDR3 has 12 amino acids. Germline V gene sequence: CDR1 DFQATT, CDR2 SNEGSKA (reference sequence). CDR3 nucleotides: TGCAGCAGTCCTGCGTCCTACAATGAGCAGTTCTTC. Amino acids: CSSPASYNEQFF.

In its sample, this clonotype was seen many times. This rearrangement joins TRBV29-1 to TRBJ1-5; 7 bases are a match to TRBD1. CDR1 is SQVTM and CDR2 is ANQGSEA in the germline V gene. This CDR3 contains 13 residues. The junction had 15 bases not matched to a gene; V was cut back by 7 bases and J by 12 bases. CDR3 amino acids: CSAGGQLADFQHF. CDR3 sequence (DNA): TGCAGCGCCGGGGGACAGCTCGCAGACTTCCAGCATTTT.

The sample holds many counts of this clonotype. The chain carries TRBV24-1 and TRBJ2-5; possible D gene TRBD1, 6 bases. Germline values: CDR1 KGHDR, CDR2 SFDVKD. The V gene lost 0 bases and the J gene lost 4 bases, with 8 bases spanning the gap. The CDR3 length is 14 residues. The CDR3 reads CATSDLGGGETQYF. CDR3 DNA: TGTGCCACCAGTGATTTGGGGGGCGGAGAGACCCAGTACTTC.

This clonotype was counted at least ten times. This chain links TRBV2 with TRBJ2-3; D possibly corresponds to TRBD1 (6 bases). The V gene's germline CDR1 is SNHLY and CDR2 FYNNEI. The CDR3 has 14 amino acids. The ends were cut back, 6 bases at V and 2 bases at J, with 12 bases in the middle. The CDR3 spells CASRDSFPTDTQYF. CDR3 bases: TGTGCCAGCAGGGACAGCTTTCCCACAGATACGCAGTATTTT.

This rearrangement joins TRBV20-1 to TRBJ1-5; D gene uncertain. V lost 0 bases, J lost 4 bases, and 10 bases lay in between. The CDR3 covers 14 residues. Germline CDR1 DFQATT, CDR2 SNEGSKA (reference sequence). The CDR3 loop is CSAREGRGNQPQHF. The CDR3 DNA reads as TGCAGTGCTAGAGAAGGCAGAGGGAATCAGCCCCAGCATTTT.

This clonotype appeared a few times. The chain has TRBV5-1 and TRBJ2-7, with 15 bases aligning to TRBD2. The germline CDR1 and CDR2 sequences are SGHRS and YFSETQ. The CDR3 is 20 amino acids. Germline trimming cut 2 bases from V and 0 bases from J; bases unmatched to any gene: 12. The CDR3: CASSLAVPGLAGGTSYEQYF. CDR3 in DNA: TGCGCCAGCAGCTTAGCCGTCCCGGGACTAGCGGGGGGCACCTCCTACGAGCAGTACTTC.

This clonotype was picked up a small number of times. The chain joins TRBV12-3 or TRBV12-4 to TRBJ1-6; D call uncertain. The CDR3 length is 12 residues. V was shortened by 2 bases and J by 9 bases, with 5 bases between the two germline ends. The CDR3 nucleotides read TGTGCCAGCAGTTTATTTGGTTCACCCCTCCACTTT. This translates into CASSLFGSPLHF.

The CDR3, as DNA: TGTGCCAGCAGCTTAGGAGCGGGGGGCACCAAAAACATTCAGTACTTC. Protein: CASSLGAGGTKNIQYF. The chain employs TRBV7-9 and TRBJ2-4; TRBD2 aligns across 9 bases. The germline V gene has CDR1 SEHNR and CDR2 FQNEAQ (reference sequence). The CDR3 length is 16 residues. The junction had 3 bases not matched to a gene; V was cut back by 1 base and J by 2 bases.

The chain couples TRBV20-1 to TRBJ2-3; D is perhaps TRBD1 (5 bases). The germline V gene encodes CDR1 DFQATT and CDR2 SNEGSKA (reference sequence). The CDR3 contains 15 residues. Trimming removed 0 bases at V and 5 bases at J, with 15 bases between. CDR3 nucleotides: TGCAGTGCTAGAGAAGACAGAAGACTTAAAGATACGCAGTATTTT. As protein: CSAREDRRLKDTQYF.

There are a few counts of this clonotype. The J gene is TRBJ2-1, the V gene TRBV9, with D possibly TRBD1 on 5 matching bases. The V end was cut by 2 bases, the J end by 8 bases, with 8 bases between. The V gene's germline CDR1 is SGDLS and CDR2 YYNGEE. The CDR3 is 12 residues long. CDR3 in amino acids: CASSVIGDEQFF. The CDR3 DNA sequence: TGTGCCAGCAGCGTTATAGGGGATGAGCAGTTCTTC. The entire variable domain, with the rest obtained from reference TRBV9 and TRBJ2-1, is as follows: DSGVTQTPKHLITATGQRVTLRCSPRSGDLSVYWYQQSLDQGLQFLIQYYNGEERAKGNILERFSAQQFPDLHSELNLSSLELGDSALYFCASSVIGDEQFFGPGTRLTVL.

This clonotype turned up a few times. This chain uses TRBV18 with TRBJ1-5; 7 nucleotides match TRBD1. CDR1 is KGHSH, CDR2 LQKENI, per germline. The V segment lost 4 bases and the J segment 6 bases; nucleotides outside the gene matches: 9. The CDR3 sequence is 15 residues long. DNA of the CDR3: TGTGCCAGCTCACTTTATAAGGACAGGAGTCAGCCCCAGCATTTT. Its translation is CASSLYKDRSQPQHF.

CDR3 in DNA: TGCAGTGCACCTACCAGGGGTTATTCACCCCTCCACTTT. The encoded protein is CSAPTRGYSPLHF. The chain is built from TRBV20-1 and TRBJ1-6; a weak D match, TRBD1 (6 bases). Trimming removed 6 bases at V and 8 bases at J, with 14 bases between. Germline CDR1 DFQATT, CDR2 SNEGSKA (reference sequence). This CDR3 is built from 13 residues.

The sample holds many counts of this clonotype. The chain recombines TRBV20-1 with TRBJ2-1, with 8 bases lining up with TRBD2. This CDR3 has 14 amino acids. After removal of 2 bases from V and 10 bases from J, the junction contained 10 bases not matched to a gene. The germline V gene has CDR1 DFQATT and CDR2 SNEGSKA (reference sequence). CDR3: CSARNPGLVGEQFF. CDR3 nucleotide sequence: TGCAGTGCTAGAAATCCGGGACTAGTAGGCGAGCAGTTCTTC.

This clonotype was detected ten times or more. CDR3 protein: CASSSLAGSTDTQYF. The CDR3 DNA is TGTGCCAGCAGCTCACTAGCGGGAAGCACAGATACGCAGTATTTT. The J gene is TRBJ2-3, the V gene TRBV11-2; 10 bases are shared with TRBD2. This CDR3 has 15 amino acids. J gave up 0 bases and V 4 bases, and 1 base lay outside the gene matches. Germline CDR1 reads SGHAT; CDR2 reads FQNNGV.

This clonotype was counted many times. V and J are TRBV12-3 or TRBV12-4 and TRBJ2-2; weak D call: TRBD2 (5 bases). The CDR3 has 17 amino acids. Trimming removed 7 bases at V and 3 bases at J, with 21 bases between. The CDR3 sequence is CASIGDGGERDTGELFF. CDR3 in DNA: TGTGCCAGCATCGGAGACGGCGGCGAGAGGGACACCGGGGAGCTGTTTTTT.

This clonotype was counted a few times. This chain links TRBV29-1 with TRBJ2-1; 7 bases agree with TRBD1. V lost 8 bases and J lost 6; bases outside the gene matches: 13. CDR1 is SQVTM and CDR2 is ANQGSEA in the germline V gene. The CDR3 has 14 amino acids. The CDR3 spells CSLHSGGTSNEQFF. The CDR3, as DNA: TGCAGCCTTCACTCAGGGGGAACGAGCAATGAGCAGTTCTTC.